Shown below are 30 T cell receptor beta chains from a single sample sequenced in a study of early T cells in non-severe SARS-CoV-2 infection. TCRdb analysed the 5' RACE reads with MiXCR anew, one entry per CDR3 protein. The data hold 100,000 to 140,000 distinct CDR3 sequences, with around 10% observed a single time. The material sequenced was whole blood. The receptors shown here come from an adult who was a healthcare worker with PCR-confirmed SARS-CoV-2 infection or an uninfected control (not recorded which).

The chain has TRBV12-3 or TRBV12-4 and TRBJ2-1; the match to TRBD1 covers 8 bases. The ends lost 5 bases at V and 3 bases at J; junction bases unmatched: 9. The CDR3 spans 16 residues. CDR3 bases: TGTGCCAGCAGTCCCAAGGACAGGGTAAACTACAATGAGCAGTTCTTC. As protein: CASSPKDRVNYNEQFF.

The sample holds a few counts of this clonotype. The chain joins TRBV28 to TRBJ1-2; D is possibly TRBD1 (5 bases). CDR1 is MDHEN, CDR2 SYDVKM, per germline. Deletions cut 3 bases from V and 3 bases from J, with 5 bases between. This CDR3 has 12 residues. The CDR3 sequence is CASSFRDYGYTF. CDR3 in DNA: TGTGCCAGCAGTTTCAGGGACTATGGCTACACCTTC.

The rearrangement links TRBV7-9 to TRBJ1-1; no definite D call. The CDR3 has 15 residues. V was pared by 1 base and J by 1 base, with 10 bases between. The germline V gene encodes CDR1 SEHNR and CDR2 FQNEAQ (reference sequence). The CDR3 sequence: CASSLEGFANTEAFF. In nucleotides, the CDR3 is TGTGCCAGCAGCTTAGAAGGGTTTGCGAACACTGAAGCTTTCTTT.

This clonotype was seen once. The CDR3 DNA reads as TGTGCCAGCAGGGCCCGACTGCGAACTAGCACAGATACGCAGTATTTT. It codes for CASRARLRTSTDTQYF. The gene calls are TRBV2 and TRBJ2-3, with unresolved D. The V end lost 6 bases, the J end lost 0 bases, and 16 bases lay between the germline ends. This CDR3 comprises 16 residues. Germline V CDR1 and CDR2: SNHLY, FYNNEI.

This clonotype was picked up a small number of times. The chain combines TRBV4-3 with TRBJ1-5, with D possibly matching TRBD1 (5 bases). The CDR3 spans 17 residues. Trimming pared 4 bases from V and 5 bases from J, leaving 21 bases between. The germline V gene has CDR1 LGHNA and CDR2 YSLEER. CDR3 in DNA: TGCGCCAGCAGCCCCCCTGGGGCCGACAGCTTTTATCAGCCCCAGCATTTT. Its translation: CASSPPGADSFYQPQHF.

This clonotype has at least ten counts. The V and J genes are TRBV6-6 and TRBJ1-1, with TRBD1 matching 8 bases. The V gene's germline CDR1 is MNHNY and CDR2 SVGAGI (reference sequence). Trimming took 10 bases from V and 0 from J; bases not matched to a gene: 4. This CDR3 has 13 residues. The CDR3 here is CAISGGLNTEAFF. The CDR3 coding sequence is TGTGCCATCTCAGGGGGCCTGAACACTGAAGCTTTCTTT.

The chain combines TRBV9 with TRBJ2-7; D is uncertain. Trimming cost V 4 bases and J 3 bases, with 11 bases left between them. Per the germline V gene, CDR1 is SGDLS and CDR2 is YYNGEE. The CDR3 spans 13 residues. CDR3 nucleotide sequence: TGTGCCAGCAGCTCACGGACGGACTACGAGCAGTACTTC. Encoded protein: CASSSRTDYEQYF.

This clonotype showed up just a few times. The chain combines TRBV12-3 or TRBV12-4 with TRBJ2-1; D may be TRBD2 (6 bases). Trimming removed 5 bases from V and 11 bases from J, with 10 bases in between. The CDR3 is made up of 11 amino acids. CDR3 in amino acids: CASSPRGKQFF. The CDR3, as DNA: TGTGCCAGCAGTCCCCGGGGGAAGCAGTTCTTC.

This clonotype was counted between two and nine times. This sequence joins TRBV7-9 and TRBJ1-1; D not resolved. This CDR3 comprises 13 residues. Germline V gene sequence: CDR1 SEHNR, CDR2 FQNEAQ (reference sequence). The V end was cut by 0 bases, the J end by 5 bases, with 7 bases between. Written as DNA, the CDR3 is TGTGCCAGCAGCTTAGCGCGCCGGACTGAAGCTTTCTTT. It yields the protein CASSLARRTEAFF.

The V gene is TRBV11-2, the J gene TRBJ2-5, with TRBD2 matching over 9 bases. The length of the CDR3 is 17 residues. From germline, CDR1 is SGHAT and CDR2 FQNNGV. The junction had 10 bases not matched to a gene; V was cut back by 4 bases and J by 1 base. CDR3 sequence reads: CASSSLAGGWFQETQYF. Written as DNA, the CDR3 is TGTGCCAGCAGCTCATTGGCGGGAGGGTGGTTCCAAGAGACCCAGTACTTC. Together with reference TRBV11-2 and TRBJ2-5, the CDR3 gives the full variable domain: EAGVAQSPRYKIIEKRQSVAFWCNPISGHATLYWYQQILGQGPKLLIQFQNNGVVDDSQLPKDRFSAERLKGVDSTLKIQPAKLEDSAVYLCASSSLAGGWFQETQYFGPGTRLLVL.

This chain joins TRBV3-1 and TRBJ2-5; TRBD2 matches 8 bases. The CDR3 sequence is 17 residues long. Germline V gene sequence: CDR1 LGHDT, CDR2 YNNKEL (reference sequence). The V gene end was trimmed by 4 bases and the J gene end by 7 bases; junction bases not matched to a gene: 17. CDR3 DNA sequence: TGTGCCAGCAGCCCCACTCTCAGTAGCGGGGTACGCGGGACCCAGTACTTC. It codes for CASSPTLSSGVRGTQYF.

This clonotype was detected many times. This chain uses TRBV10-2 with TRBJ2-1; 7 bases map to TRBD2. The CDR3 sequence is 11 residues long. From germline, CDR1 is WSHSY and CDR2 SAAADI. The trim removed 8 bases at V and 8 bases at J, leaving 3 bases unmatched. The CDR3 nucleotides read TGCGCCAGCTCTGGGGGGGATGAGCAGTTCTTC. Protein sequence: CASSGGDEQFF.

The J gene is TRBJ2-7, the V gene TRBV27; 8 bases agree with TRBD2. Germline V gives CDR1 MNHEY, CDR2 SMNVEV (reference sequence). The V gene end was trimmed by 5 bases and the J gene end by 1 base; junction bases not matched to a gene: 7. The CDR3 consists of 15 residues. The DNA of the CDR3 is TGTGCCAGCAGTAAAGGGACTAGTTTGTCCTACGAGCAGTACTTC. As protein: CASSKGTSLSYEQYF.

This clonotype was recorded many times. The rearrangement links TRBV4-1 to TRBJ2-7; D might be TRBD1 (5 bases). CDR1 is MGHRA, CDR2 YSYEKL, per germline. The CDR3 is 15 amino acids. The ends were cut back, 3 bases at V and 4 bases at J, with 16 bases in the middle. The CDR3 nucleotides read TGCGCCAGCAGCCAGGCGACAGTAGGAGATTACGAGCAGTACTTC. Protein: CASSQATVGDYEQYF.

This chain connects TRBV4-1 to TRBJ1-1, with D possibly matching TRBD1 (6 bases). The CDR3 runs 14 residues. V lost 3 bases, J lost 4 bases, and 12 bases lay in between. Looked up from germline, CDR1 is MGHRA and CDR2 is YSYEKL. CDR3: CASSHGGLSTEAFF. CDR3 nucleotide sequence: TGCGCCAGCAGCCACGGGGGGCTGAGCACTGAAGCTTTCTTT.

This clonotype has a count of ten or more. V usage is TRBV7-9 and J usage is TRBJ2-3; D is unclear. The CDR3 sequence is 14 residues long. Germline values: CDR1 SEHNR, CDR2 FQNEAQ (reference sequence). The V end lost 1 base, the J end lost 3 bases, and 8 bases lay between the germline ends. The CDR3 reads CASSLEGSTDTQYF. CDR3 DNA: TGTGCCAGCAGCTTAGAAGGTTCGACAGATACGCAGTATTTT.

The J gene is TRBJ2-7, the V gene TRBV15; 10 bases are shared with TRBD1. The V gene's germline CDR1 is LNHNV and CDR2 YYDKDF (reference sequence). CDR3 size: 16 residues. Trimming cost V 1 base and J 2 bases; bases outside gene matches: 5. This chain's CDR3 is CATSRGVGQGTYEQYF. The CDR3 DNA reads TGTGCCACCAGCAGAGGGGTGGGACAGGGGACCTACGAGCAGTACTTC.

This chain uses TRBV28 with TRBJ2-1; no definite D call. CDR1 and CDR2 from the germline V gene are MDHEN and SYDVKM. V lost 3 bases and J lost 8, with 14 bases in between. The CDR3 contains 14 residues. The chain's CDR3 is CASSLLISGDEQFF. The DNA for the CDR3 is TGTGCCAGCAGTTTGCTAATATCTGGTGATGAGCAGTTCTTC.

This chain uses TRBV6-1 with TRBJ2-3; 13 nucleotides agree with TRBD2. V gave up 11 bases and J gave up 2 bases; unmatched junction bases: 16. The CDR3 runs to 18 residues. The germline CDR1 and CDR2 sequences are MNHNS and SASEGT. The CDR3 region is CAAQLPPGTSGITDTQYF. The CDR3 coding sequence is TGTGCCGCTCAATTACCCCCCGGGACTAGCGGGATCACAGATACGCAGTATTTT.

The rearrangement links TRBV13 to TRBJ1-1; a possible D gene is TRBD1 (5 bases). The CDR3 is 13 amino acids. With 1 base removed from V and 7 bases from J, the gap between germline ends came to 10 bases. Germline V gene sequence: CDR1 PRHDT, CDR2 FYEKMQ (reference sequence). CDR3 sequence (DNA): TGTGCCAGCAGCTTAGACAGGAAGAGTGAAGCTTTCTTT. Protein: CASSLDRKSEAFF.

This clonotype was recorded at least ten times. The rearrangement joins TRBV5-6 to TRBJ1-6; 10 bases align to TRBD1. The V gene end was trimmed by 2 bases and the J gene end by 6 bases; junction bases not matched to a gene: 5. This CDR3 is 16 amino acids long. Germline V gene lookup returns CDR1 SGHDT and CDR2 YYEEEE. CDR3 coding DNA: TGTGCCAGCAGCTTAGTGGGGGACAGGGGTAATTCACCCCTCCACTTT. Translated, it gives CASSLVGDRGNSPLHF. Filled out from reference TRBV5-6 and TRBJ1-6, the complete variable domain reads DAGVTQSPTHLIKTRGQQVTLRCSPKSGHDTVSWYQQALGQGPQFIFQYYEEEERQRGNFPDRFSGHQFPNYSSELNVNALLLGDSALYLCASSLVGDRGNSPLHFGNGTRLTVT.

CDR3 in amino acids: CASSPSGGHYGYTF. The DNA for the CDR3 is TGTGCCAGCTCTCCCTCAGGGGGCCACTATGGCTACACCTTC. The chain joins TRBV18 to TRBJ1-2; TRBD1 aligns across 8 bases. Trimming removed 6 bases from V and 3 bases from J; junction bases left unmatched: 6. CDR1 and CDR2 from the germline V gene are KGHSH and LQKENI. The CDR3 has 14 residues.

The chain carries TRBV6-5 and TRBJ2-1, with D uncertain. Germline V gives CDR1 MNHEY, CDR2 SVGAGI. The V and J ends lost 4 bases and 8 bases respectively, with 12 bases between them. The CDR3 runs 13 residues. The CDR3 DNA follows: TGTGCCAGCAGTTGGAGTAGCAGGTATGAGCAGTTCTTC. Encoded protein: CASSWSSRYEQFF.

This clonotype showed up many times. The chain couples TRBV6-6 to TRBJ2-7; 9 nucleotides match TRBD2. CDR3 length equals 15 residues. V was pared by 4 bases and J by 0 bases, with 4 bases of the junction left unmatched. The germline gives CDR1 MNHNY, CDR2 SVGAGI (reference sequence). CDR3 sequence: CASSLAGVHSYEQYF. In DNA form, the CDR3 reads TGTGCCAGCAGTTTAGCGGGGGTTCACTCCTACGAGCAGTACTTC.

This sequence joins TRBV20-1 and TRBJ1-5, with TRBD1 as a possible D gene (5 bases). V was shortened by 0 bases and J by 2 bases, with 8 bases between the two germline ends. The CDR3 loop spans 14 amino acids. The germline V gene has CDR1 DFQATT and CDR2 SNEGSKA (reference sequence). The CDR3 DNA is TGCAGTGCTAGAGATCAGGGCGGCAATCAGCCCCAGCATTTT. Protein sequence: CSARDQGGNQPQHF.

The chain links TRBV20-1 to TRBJ2-1; D perhaps matches TRBD1 (6 bases). Germline assignment: CDR1 DFQATT and CDR2 SNEGSKA (reference sequence). The CDR3 sequence is 15 residues long. The germline V and J ends were trimmed by 1 base and 6 bases, with 16 bases remaining between them. CDR3: CSARVLTQGGNEQFF. The CDR3 bases are TGCAGTGCTAGAGTCCTAACACAGGGTGGCAATGAGCAGTTCTTC.

This clonotype was recorded a few times. This sequence joins TRBV4-3 and TRBJ2-4, with D possibly matching TRBD1 (6 bases). CDR1 is LGHNA, CDR2 YSLEER, per germline. The CDR3 spans 17 residues. With 1 base removed from V and 5 bases from J, the gap between germline ends came to 18 bases. CDR3 region: CASSQVFGRGVENIQYF. CDR3 nucleotides: TGCGCCAGCAGCCAAGTCTTCGGCAGGGGAGTTGAAAACATTCAGTACTTC.

This clonotype was recorded a few times. The chain is built from TRBV7-9 and TRBJ1-1; D is perhaps TRBD1 (5 bases). Trimming pared 5 bases from V and 4 bases from J, leaving 20 bases between. Germline V gene lookup returns CDR1 SEHNR and CDR2 FQNEAQ (reference sequence). There are 16 residues in the CDR3. CDR3 sequence: CASSPRQSLGFTEAFF. DNA of the CDR3: TGTGCCAGCAGCCCGAGACAGTCTCTGGGATTCACTGAAGCTTTCTTT.

Many counts were recorded for this clonotype. J is TRBJ2-1 and V is TRBV11-3, with D unresolved. V was trimmed by 4 bases and J by 8 bases, leaving 12 bases between them. The CDR3 sequence is 13 residues long. Germline V lookup: CDR1 SGHNT, CDR2 YENEEA. The CDR3 protein is CASSSEAGDEQFF. Written as DNA, the CDR3 is TGTGCCAGCAGCTCCGAGGCAGGCGATGAGCAGTTCTTC.

The V call is TRBV12-3 or TRBV12-4, the J call TRBJ2-5; no clear D. Deletions cut 2 bases from V and 3 bases from J, with 4 bases between. This CDR3 spans 12 amino acids. CDR3 region: CASSLIEETQYF. DNA of the CDR3: TGTGCCAGCAGTTTAATCGAAGAGACCCAGTACTTC.